The clone carrying this T cell receptor (beta chain) was recorded only once. The target antigen is unknown. Libraries were prepared by immunoSEQ multiplex PCR; TCRdb keeps only in-frame clonotypes and omits some of them. The repertoire holds about 36,000 clones, over 60% seen once, with 20% in the top ten. The sample comes from a study of CD4 T cells in relation to SARS-CoV-2 and coronaviruses. This TCR was sampled from an adult with COVID-19. Sample: memory CD4+ T cells from PBMCs, cultured in vitro.

CDR3 coding DNA: TGTGCCAGCAGCGCGGGGTCCGACAATGAGCAGTTCTTC. Amino acid sequence: CASSAGSDNEQFF. The chain carries TRBV21-1 and TRBJ2-1; the table's D call, TRBD2, was not checked against the DNA. TRBV21-1 constitutes a pseudogene. This CDR3 is 13 amino acids long.